This is a list of T cell receptor beta chains from one sample in a study of response to subunit inactivated influenza vaccine. TCRdb re-analysed the RT-PCR reads in MiXCR, keeping a single row per CDR3 protein. This table has 800,000 or so distinct CDR3 sequences, around 20% appearing once. The starting material was PBMCs from blood, obtained 4 to 6 days after vaccination. These TCRs come from a man in his fifties or sixties who received an inactivated influenza vaccine. The CDR3 runs from the conserved cysteine through the conserved F or W. A D gene is named only where the DNA matches it firmly. Only some rows state a clone size, as once, few, many or a class for expanded clones.

v_gene,d_gene,abundance,j_gene,CDR3aa,CDR3nt
TRBV6-5,TRBD1,NA,TRBJ2-1,CASSYLLGTGINNEHFF,TGTGCCAGCAGTTACCTACTGGGGACAGGGATCAACAATGAGCACTTCTTC
TRBV7-9,NA,NA,TRBJ1-2,CASSLAHPGGYTF,TGTGCCAGCAGCTTAGCGCATCCCGGTGGCTACACCTTC
TRBV6-1,NA,NA,TRBJ1-5,CASRIRVNQPQHF,TGTGCCAGCAGAATCAGGGTTAATCAGCCCCAGCATTTT
TRBV20-1,TRBD2,NA,TRBJ2-7,CSASAGGYEQYF,TGCAGTGCTAGTGCGGGGGGTTACGAGCAGTACTTC
TRBV19,NA,few,TRBJ2-1,CASSRSLGSSSPNEQFF,TGTGCCAGTAGTAGAAGCCTAGGGTCTTCTAGCCCCAATGAGCAGTTCTTC
TRBV29-1,NA,few,TRBJ2-2,CSVGEIGGELFF,TGCAGCGTTGGTGAGATCGGCGGGGAGCTGTTTTTT
TRBV24-1,TRBD1,few,TRBJ2-1,CATSDLTPGRDRVYEQFF,TGTGCCACCAGTGATTTGACCCCGGGTCGGGACAGGGTTTATGAGCAGTTCTTC
TRBV6-1,NA,NA,TRBJ1-1,CASRKVGVSTEVFF,TGTGCCAGCAGGAAGGTAGGGGTATCCACTGAAGTTTTCTTT
TRBV15,NA,NA,TRBJ1-6,CASTPGPNSPLHF,TGTGCCAGTACCCCGGGACCGAATTCACCCCTCCACTTT
TRBV30,NA,NA,TRBJ2-5,CAWRRRGAGQETQYF,TGTGCCTGGAGGAGACGGGGGGCCGGACAAGAGACCCAGTACTTC
TRBV12-3/TRBV12-4,NA,NA,TRBJ2-7,CASSPAGTFEQYF,TGTGCCAGCAGTCCAGCAGGGACGTTCGAGCAGTACTTC
TRBV27,NA,NA,TRBJ1-5,CASSLADPAATQHF,TGTGCCAGCAGTTTAGCGGACCCGGCCGCTACGCAGCATTTT
TRBV6-5,TRBD1,few,TRBJ1-6,CASSYTGVGNSPLHF,TGTGCCAGCAGTTACACAGGGGTGGGGAATTCACCCCTCCACTTT
TRBV20-1,TRBD1,NA,TRBJ1-2,CSARDRAPLYGYTF,TGCAGTGCTAGGGACAGGGCACCTCTCTATGGCTACACCTTC
TRBV7-2,NA,NA,TRBJ2-3,CASSTQTLSTDTQYF,TGTGCCAGCAGCACGCAGACTCTTAGCACAGATACGCAGTATTTT
TRBV6-1,NA,few,TRBJ1-4,CASEQGPSLSNEKLFF,TGTGCCAGCGAGCAGGGGCCGAGCCTATCTAATGAAAAACTGTTTTTT
TRBV29-1,TRBD2,many,TRBJ2-1,CSVELSGRPSYNEQFF,TGCAGCGTTGAGCTTAGCGGGAGGCCATCCTACAATGAGCAGTTCTTC
TRBV10-3,TRBD2,NA,TRBJ2-1,CAISGASGAYNEQFF,TGTGCCATCAGTGGGGCCAGCGGGGCTTACAATGAGCAGTTCTTC
TRBV4-3,TRBD1,NA,TRBJ1-2,CASSQEPQGNYGYTF,TGCGCCAGCAGCCAAGAACCACAGGGGAACTATGGCTACACCTTC
TRBV7-9,NA,NA,TRBJ2-7,CASGRGPYEQYF,TGTGCCAGTGGGAGAGGTCCCTACGAGCAGTACTTC
TRBV5-1,TRBD2,few,TRBJ2-1,CASSLGLAGALPSNEQFF,TGCGCCAGCAGCCTGGGACTAGCGGGGGCCCTTCCCTCCAATGAGCAGTTCTTC
TRBV6-2/TRBV6-3,TRBD2,NA,TRBJ2-1,CASTPRGRGGLNEQFF,TGTGCCAGCACCCCACGGGGGCGGGGGGGCCTTAATGAGCAGTTCTTC
TRBV6-2/TRBV6-3,NA,NA,TRBJ1-5,CASSYVKRLLNQPQHF,TGTGCCAGCAGTTACGTCAAGCGACTCTTAAATCAGCCCCAGCATTTT
TRBV5-1,NA,few,TRBJ2-7,CASSPRQASYEQYF,TGCGCCAGCAGCCCCCGACAGGCCTCCTACGAGCAGTACTTC
TRBV20-1,NA,NA,TRBJ2-5,CSASVTGPQETQYF,TGCAGTGCTAGCGTCACGGGACCCCAAGAGACCCAGTACTTC
TRBV12-3/TRBV12-4,NA,few,TRBJ2-4,CASSSKGGAKNIQYF,TGTGCCAGCAGTTCAAAGGGGGGGGCCAAAAACATTCAGTACTTC
TRBV6-6,NA,NA,TRBJ1-5,CASSYDSTQPQHF,TGTGCCAGCAGTTACGACAGCACTCAGCCCCAGCATTTT
TRBV5-6,NA,NA,TRBJ2-7,CASSGGPLKPYEQYF,TGTGCCAGCAGCGGGGGCCCTTTGAAACCTTACGAGCAGTACTTC
TRBV28,NA,few,TRBJ2-1,CASTRAVLLRNEQFF,TGTGCCAGCACTCGGGCCGTTCTCCTTCGGAATGAGCAGTTCTTC
TRBV6-4,NA,NA,TRBJ2-3,CASSPGARFSTDTQYF,TGTGCCAGCAGTCCGGGGGCCCGTTTTAGCACAGATACGCAGTATTTT
TRBV5-1,TRBD1,few,TRBJ1-6,CASSRGQDWNSPLHF,TGCGCCAGCAGCAGGGGACAGGACTGGAATTCACCCCTCCACTTT
TRBV12-3/TRBV12-4,NA,NA,TRBJ1-4,CASTYRGAREKLFF,TGTGCCAGCACCTATCGGGGGGCTCGCGAAAAACTGTTTTTT
TRBV29-1,NA,few,TRBJ2-1,CSVEESGLNEQFF,TGCAGCGTTGAAGAGTCAGGGCTGAATGAGCAGTTCTTC
TRBV19,TRBD1,NA,TRBJ2-4,CASSHRQGPVGDIQYF,TGTGCCAGTAGCCATAGACAGGGTCCGGTGGGGGACATTCAGTACTTC
TRBV7-6,TRBD1,NA,TRBJ2-3,CASSLAWDRLTDTQYF,TGTGCCAGCAGCTTAGCGTGGGACAGACTGACAGATACGCAGTATTTT